These T cell receptor beta chains were read from a single sample in a study of cytomegalovirus exposure and HLA in healthy donors. Clones were sequenced by immunoSEQ multiplex PCR, and TCRdb holds only the in-frame ones, with some missing. The sample lists around 260,000 clones, about 90% occurring once. Specimen: PBMCs. The receptors stem from a woman in her twenties or thirties in good health and CMV-seronegative. The CDR3 runs from the conserved cysteine through the conserved F or W. Fields, in order: V gene, D gene, CDR3 protein. The D gene is left open where the match is weak.

TRBV18 . CASSPHSYEQYF
TRBV4-2 . CASSQQMGGAPGEQYF
TRBV9 TRBD2 CASSVDEGGPRRNTGELFF
TRBV27 . CASSYDRGGELFF
TRBV11-2 TRBD1 CASSSRTGGYEQYF
TRBV7-6 . CASSLGGTGELFF
TRBV9 TRBD2 CASSASSLAGGPPDTQYF
TRBV11-3 TRBD1 CASSLVVTGVTDTQYF
TRBV7-9 TRBD2 CASSLLAGPSTDTQYF
TRBV5-6 TRBD1 CASSSLQGQGKRSSYEQYF
TRBV2 . CASSEGRLSYEQYF
TRBV2 . CASSTRTTRNQPQHF
TRBV7-2 . CASSSGRGNEQYF
TRBV12-5 . CASGSTSGRRPYEQYF
TRBV15 . CATSYPGAGELFF
TRBV7-6 . CASSLGLISEQFF
TRBV5-1 TRBD2 CASSLIGLALSSYNEQFF
TRBV29-1 . CSVERRSSTDTQYF
TRBV4-2 . CASSQDPGTPSGYTF
TRBV19 TRBD1 CASSPGQVITGELFF
TRBV4-3 TRBD1 CASSQGGTGNNEQFF
TRBV6-1 . CASSDKGRANTEAFF
TRBV10-1 . CASSDGRWERYGYTF
TRBV29-1 TRBD1 CSVGQAGNEQYF
TRBV28 TRBD1 CASSQGDQPQHF
TRBV6-5 TRBD2 CASSGLAGTYNEQFF
TRBV27 . CASRTRDTGELFF
TRBV4-2 . CASSQDVSHRGNFYGYTF
TRBV19 . CAATEGQNNYGYTF
TRBV9 . CASSLASHEQFF
TRBV6-1 TRBD2 CASSETSGRVETQYF
TRBV4-3 . CASSPDNDNQPQHF
TRBV2 . CASSEADGNYGYTF
TRBV11-2 . CASSSVGAAGDTQYF